This paragraph covers one T cell receptor (beta chain) sequence. The sample is drawn from a study of patients and donors after allogeneic stem cell transplantation. TCRdb itself ran the RT-PCR reads through MiXCR, one entry per CDR3 protein. Among over 350,000 distinct CDR3 sequences listed, roughly 17% were seen once. V was trimmed by 3 bases and J by 5 bases, leaving 16 bases between them. The CDR3 runs 16 residues. Per germline, CDR1 MGHRA and CDR2 YSYEKL. Sequencing used blood, either unsorted or a sorted T cell fraction (not recorded which). The chain has TRBV4-1 and TRBJ2-2; D may correspond to TRBD1 or TRBD2 (6 bases each). The source of this sequence is a human donor who was either an allogeneic HSCT recipient or a stem cell or donor lymphocyte infusion donor (not recorded which). It is not recorded whose cells these are; they may come from a transplant donor. The CDR3 DNA reads TGCGCCAGCAGCCAGGGGGCCTTTCGGGGGACCGGGGAGCTGTTTTTT. It translates to CASSQGAFRGTGELFF.